This record covers a single TCR beta chain. Its cognate antigen is unknown. The entry originates in a study of T cell repertoires in cytomegalovirus infection. TCRdb processed the reads anew with MiXCR; each CDR3 protein has one entry. The table lists 750,000 to 950,000 distinct CDR3 sequences, under 35% of them singletons. In germline, CDR1 is SGHVS, CDR2 FQNEAQ. The V segment lost 8 bases and the J segment 7 bases; nucleotides outside the gene matches: 19. CDR3 length: 17 amino acids. The specimen was cultured CD8+ T cells from PBMCs, collected from culture after CMV antigen stimulation. The rearrangement joins TRBV7-8 to TRBJ2-3, with 9 bases that match TRBD1. The sequence was collected from a human donor in good health (CMV status not recorded). Some clones in this sample may be carry-over from other donors' samples. The CDR3 spells CASAFVGDRDLTHTQYF. The CDR3 region has the DNA TGTGCCAGCGCCTTCGTAGGGGACAGGGACCTCACGCATACGCAGTATTTT.